This TCR beta chain emerged from a study of T cells in Graves' hyperthyroidism and ophthalmopathy. What was amplified from RNA transcripts were TCR beta CDR3 regions. During a first-round RT-PCR of the TCR CDR3, the HTBI primer set was used. MiXCR, run by TCRdb on the multiplex PCR reads, gives a single entry per CDR3 protein. The sample gives a few hundred thousand distinct CDR3 sequences, approximately 14% of which show up once; 7.3% is in the top ten. In this sample, this clonotype turned up many times. This CDR3 is 15 amino acids long. Germline CDR1 reads KGHSH; CDR2 reads LQKENI. V lost 4 bases to trimming and J lost 1 base, with 11 bases between them.

The rearrangement uses TRBV18 and TRBJ1-5; unclear D gene. The receptor was isolated from a woman in her twenties or thirties with Graves' hyperthyroidism. Specimen: blood. CDR3 in DNA: TGTGCCAGCTCACTAGCGGACGGGAGCAATCAGCCCCAGCATTTT. Protein: CASSLADGSNQPQHF.